Shown below are 18 T cell receptor beta chains from a single sample sequenced in a study of T cell changes during pregnancy in multiple sclerosis. Assay used: immunoSEQ multiplex PCR; TCRdb lists only in-frame clones, some missing. This table holds roughly 100,000 clones, roughly nine tenths found once. The specimen comprised peripheral blood, sampled after pregnancy. These receptors all stem from a female donor with multiple sclerosis, enrolled in a pregnancy study.

V and J are TRBV7-6 and TRBJ2-3; 9 bases align to TRBD2. In germline, CDR1 is SGHVS, CDR2 FNYEAQ. With V trimmed by 4 bases and J by 4 bases, 3 bases remained unmatched. The CDR3 sequence is 14 residues long. The CDR3 spells CASSWAGGADTQYF. The DNA of the CDR3 is TGTGCCAGCAGCTGGGCGGGAGGGGCAGATACGCAGTATTTT.

This clone appeared a single time. This sequence joins TRBV7-9 and TRBJ2-1; TRBD2 aligns across 10 bases. Germline V gene lookup returns CDR1 SEHNR and CDR2 FQNEAQ (reference sequence). The CDR3 sequence is 15 residues long. V lost 6 bases to trimming and J lost 7 bases; unmatched junction nucleotides: 9. This CDR3 reads CASSYTSGIGNEQFF. The CDR3 DNA follows: TGTGCCAGCAGTTATACTAGCGGGATAGGTAATGAGCAGTTCTTC.

The genes are TRBV18 and TRBJ1-4; D is uncertain. CDR1 is KGHSH, CDR2 LQKENI, per germline. V was pared by 6 bases and J by 5 bases, with 4 bases between. The CDR3 length is 11 residues. The CDR3 here is CASSSNEKLFF. DNA of the CDR3: TGTGCCAGCTCGTCAAATGAAAAACTGTTTTTT. Together with reference TRBV18 and TRBJ1-4, the CDR3 gives the full variable domain: NAGVMQNPRHLVRRRGQEARLRCSPMKGHSHVYWYRQLPEEGLKFMVYLQKENIIDESGMPKERFSAEFPKEGPSILRIQQVVRGDSAAYFCASSSNEKLFFGSGTQLSVL.

This clone came up once. The CDR3 loop reads CASSLDAGGTGELFF. For the CDR3, the DNA is TGCGCCAGCAGCCTGGATGCAGGGGGCACCGGGGAGCTGTTTTTT. The chain has TRBV4-3 and TRBJ2-2, with 7 bases lining up with TRBD1. Per germline, CDR1 LGHNA and CDR2 YSLEER. This CDR3 spans 15 amino acids. V was clipped by 4 bases and J by 4 bases; unmatched bases: 6.

The chain recombines TRBV9 with TRBJ2-1; 8 bases align to TRBD2. The CDR3 is 19 amino acids. In germline, CDR1 is SGDLS, CDR2 YYNGEE. With V trimmed by 0 bases and J by 6 bases, 17 bases remained unmatched. DNA for the CDR3: TGTGCCAGCAGCGTAGACCGGGGACTTCATCGCGGGAGGAGCAATGAGCAGTTCTTC. It is translated as CASSVDRGLHRGRSNEQFF.

The chain joins TRBV7-3 to TRBJ2-6; the D gene is possibly TRBD2 (5 bases). CDR1 is SGHTA and CDR2 is FQGTGA in the germline V gene. The V end was cut by 3 bases, the J end by 0 bases, with 9 bases between. This CDR3 region has 16 residues. The CDR3 nucleotides are TGTGCCAGCAGCTTCGGGATCCGCTCTGGGGCCAACGTCCTGACTTTC. This sequence encodes CASSFGIRSGANVLTF.

The chain uses TRBV18 and TRBJ1-2; the match to TRBD1 covers 7 bases. In germline, CDR1 is KGHSH, CDR2 LQKENI. The V gene end was trimmed by 3 bases and the J gene end by 4 bases; junction bases not matched to a gene: 14. This CDR3 has 17 residues. The CDR3 bases are TGTGCCAGCTCACCCTACGCCGGGACAGAAAATGGCTATGGCTACACCTTC. This encodes CASSPYAGTENGYGYTF.

The chain uses TRBV19 and TRBJ2-7; 11 bases align to TRBD2. This CDR3 region has 13 residues. V trimming: 8 bases; J trimming: 4 bases; junction bases outside the gene matches: 4. Looked up from germline, CDR1 is LNHDA and CDR2 is SQIVND (reference sequence). The CDR3 nucleotides read TGTGCCAGTCAACTAGCGGGAGAGTACGAGCAGTACTTC. Protein product: CASQLAGEYEQYF.

The J gene is TRBJ2-2, the V gene TRBV7-9; D possibly corresponds to TRBD1 (7 bases). CDR1 SEHNR and CDR2 FQNEAQ come from the germline V gene (reference sequence). Trimming removed 5 bases from V and 4 bases from J, with 14 bases in between. The CDR3 sequence is 15 residues long. The CDR3 region has the DNA TGTGCCAGCAGCCGACCAGGGGGAGGCACCGGGGAGCTGTTTTTT. Translation: CASSRPGGGTGELFF.

The chain uses TRBV28 and TRBJ1-5; maybe TRBD1 (5 bases). CDR3 length: 14 residues. With 6 bases removed from V and 4 bases from J, the gap between germline ends came to 13 bases. The germline V gene has CDR1 MDHEN and CDR2 SYDVKM. The chain's CDR3 is CASRPEGPNQPQHF. DNA of the CDR3: TGTGCCAGCAGACCGGAGGGGCCAAATCAGCCCCAGCATTTT.

CDR3 bases: TGTGCCAGCAGGATACTAGCGGGATACAATGAGCAGTTCTTC. Protein sequence: CASRILAGYNEQFF. The chain combines TRBV2 with TRBJ2-1; TRBD2 agrees at 10 bases. Trimming took 6 bases from V and 4 from J; bases not matched to a gene: 3. The CDR3 has 14 residues. Germline CDR1 is SNHLY and CDR2 is FYNNEI.

The rearrangement links TRBV5-1 to TRBJ2-1; 10 positions match TRBD1. The germline V gene encodes CDR1 SGHRS and CDR2 YFSETQ. V was pared by 2 bases and J by 8 bases, with 10 bases of the junction left unmatched. The CDR3 contains 16 residues. The CDR3 sequence is CASSFNRDRGSHEQFF. CDR3 nucleotide sequence: TGCGCCAGCAGCTTTAACCGGGACAGGGGTTCTCATGAGCAGTTCTTC.

This sequence joins TRBV28 and TRBJ2-5; the D gene is possibly TRBD2 (8 bases). The length of the CDR3 is 15 residues. V was cut by 7 bases and J by 5 bases, with 20 bases left in between. CDR1 MDHEN and CDR2 SYDVKM come from the germline V gene. The DNA for the CDR3 is TGTGCCAGCACCGTCGGGAGGGGGCGGAGGGAGACCCAGTACTTC. This encodes CASTVGRGRRETQYF.

The chain links TRBV4-2 to TRBJ2-3; TRBD1 matches at 10 bases. J lost 4 bases, V lost 8 bases, and 9 bases had no gene match. Per the germline V gene, CDR1 is LGHNA and CDR2 is YNFKEQ. CDR3 size: 15 residues. In DNA form, the CDR3 reads TGTGCCAGCCGACAGGGGGCTTTTCAGGCAGATACGCAGTATTTT. Translated: CASRQGAFQADTQYF.

This clone occurred a few times. The chain recombines TRBV2 with TRBJ1-3; D is perhaps TRBD1 (6 bases). Germline V gives CDR1 SNHLY, CDR2 FYNNEI. V lost 1 base to trimming and J lost 4 bases, with 11 bases between them. This CDR3 contains 15 residues. CDR3 loop: CASSEGQGIGNTIYF. For the CDR3, the DNA is TGTGCCAGCAGTGAAGGGCAGGGGATAGGAAACACCATATATTTT. Based on the CDR3 plus reference TRBV2 and TRBJ1-3, the full variable domain is EPEVTQTPSHQVTQMGQEVILRCVPISNHLYFYWYRQILGQKVEFLVSFYNNEISEKSEIFDDQFSVERPDGSNFTLKIRSTKLEDSAMYFCASSEGQGIGNTIYFGEGSWLTVV.

The J gene is TRBJ2-7, the V gene TRBV11-2, with a possible D match to TRBD1 (5 bases). Germline CDR1 SGHAT, CDR2 FQNNGV. CDR3 length equals 14 residues. With 5 bases removed from V and 4 bases from J, the gap between germline ends came to 15 bases. The DNA of the CDR3 is TGTGCCAGCAGCCCGCAGGGTTTAAGATACGAGCAGTACTTC. Amino acid sequence: CASSPQGLRYEQYF.

The chain links TRBV28 to TRBJ1-1; D possibly corresponds to TRBD1 (6 bases). Per the germline V gene, CDR1 is MDHEN and CDR2 is SYDVKM. The CDR3 is 13 residues long. V was trimmed by 7 bases and J by 7 bases, leaving 16 bases between them. The CDR3 spells CASNRDNLGEAFF. CDR3 coding DNA: TGTGCCAGCAATAGGGACAATCTGGGTGAAGCTTTCTTT.

The V call is TRBV6-1, the J call TRBJ2-7, with a possible D match to TRBD1 (6 bases). The CDR3 is made up of 15 amino acids. V was clipped by 3 bases and J by 3 bases, with 15 bases between them. CDR1 and CDR2 (germline): MNHNS, SASEGT. This CDR3 is CASSDGGSRIYEQYF. CDR3 nucleotides: TGTGCCAGCAGTGATGGGGGCTCTCGAATCTACGAGCAGTACTTC.